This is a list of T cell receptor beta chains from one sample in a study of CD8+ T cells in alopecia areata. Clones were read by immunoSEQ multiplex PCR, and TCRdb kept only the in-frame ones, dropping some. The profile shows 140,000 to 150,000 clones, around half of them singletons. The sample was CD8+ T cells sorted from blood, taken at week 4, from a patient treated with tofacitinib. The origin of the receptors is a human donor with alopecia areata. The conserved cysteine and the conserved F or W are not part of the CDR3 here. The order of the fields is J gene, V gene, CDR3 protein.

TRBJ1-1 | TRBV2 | AEQTGQANTEAF
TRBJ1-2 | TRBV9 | ASFGGKGMDYGYT
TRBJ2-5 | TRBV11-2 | ASSLERTGGQETQY
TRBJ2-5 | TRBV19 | ASSSDREETQY
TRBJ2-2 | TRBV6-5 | TSSYSWRGASGELF
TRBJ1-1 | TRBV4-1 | ASSQEKVGALTEAF
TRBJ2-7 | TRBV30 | AWSDRMTYEQY
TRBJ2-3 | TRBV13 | ASSSRQFTSTDTQY
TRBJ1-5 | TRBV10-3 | AISDLNQPQH
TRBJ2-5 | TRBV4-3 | ASSLDREETQY
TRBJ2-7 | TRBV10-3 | AISEPGQGSYEQY
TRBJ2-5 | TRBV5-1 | ASSLLGETQY
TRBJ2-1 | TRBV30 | AWSAGTGCL
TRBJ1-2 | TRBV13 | ASSLSGFYGYT
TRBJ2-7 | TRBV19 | ASSYGTNYEQY
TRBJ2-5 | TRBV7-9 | ATAQGVQETQY
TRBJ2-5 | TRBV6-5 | ASSPPGQKETQY
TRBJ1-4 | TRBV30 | AWAGLDEKLF
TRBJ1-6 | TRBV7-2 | ASSLGGTGGHSPLH
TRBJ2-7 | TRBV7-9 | ASSLGPGTGSREQY
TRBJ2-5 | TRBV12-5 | ASGNGGARETQY
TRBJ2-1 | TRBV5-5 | ASSPPSGGLYNEQF
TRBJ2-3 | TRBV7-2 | ASSYGLAGTLRDTQY
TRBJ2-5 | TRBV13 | ASSSGGTGTAETQY
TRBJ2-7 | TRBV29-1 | SVLEGSYEQY
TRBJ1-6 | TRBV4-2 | ASSQTGQRPLH